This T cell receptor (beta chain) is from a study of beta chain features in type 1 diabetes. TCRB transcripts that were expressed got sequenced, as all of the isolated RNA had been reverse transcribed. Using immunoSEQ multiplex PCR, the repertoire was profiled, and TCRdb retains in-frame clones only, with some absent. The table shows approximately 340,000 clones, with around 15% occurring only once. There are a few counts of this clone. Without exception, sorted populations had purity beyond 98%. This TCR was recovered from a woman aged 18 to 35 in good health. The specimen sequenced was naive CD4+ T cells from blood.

CDR3 nucleotides: TGTGCCAGCAGCTCTCCATCGCCTCCCCTAAACACTGAAGCTTTCTTT. Translation gives CASSSPSPPLNTEAFF. The chain is built from TRBV13 and TRBJ1-1, with unresolved D. Germline V gives CDR1 PRHDT, CDR2 FYEKMQ (reference sequence). V was clipped by 4 bases and J by 2 bases, with 17 bases between them. The CDR3 has 16 amino acids.